This TCR beta chain was captured in a study of neoadjuvant anti-PD-1 for oral cavity cancer. Study information: Around day 43, patients without progression received a fourth nivolumab dose before surgery.

Blood cells were analyzed directly, without culture or expansion. CDR1 SGHVS and CDR2 FNYEAQ come from the germline V gene. Losses at the gene ends were 5 bases for V and 0 bases for J; bases not matched to a gene: 8. This CDR3 contains 17 residues. Blood libraries mostly used around 510 ng genomic DNA, six replicates each. Produced via immunoSEQ multiplex PCR; TCRdb's table is partial and in-frame only. The sample yields fewer than 8,500 clones, around 80% seen once. This material consisted of PBMCs, taken before nivolumab (anti-PD-1) treatment. The chain links TRBV7-6 to TRBJ1-5, with TRBD1 matching over 9 bases. This TCR came from a person aged 35-79 years with oral cavity squamous cell carcinoma. In DNA form, the CDR3 reads TGTGCCAGCAGCCCGGGGACAGGGCGGTATAGCAATCAGCCCCAGCATTTT. Residues: CASSPGTGRYSNQPQHF.